This T cell receptor beta chain was identified in a study of siplizumab effects on memory and regulatory T cells. Study-wide results and limits: Naive T cells looked more diverse than memory cells and looked like major alloresponse contributors. Siplizumab significantly lowered the alloreactive sequences that could be traced to unstimulated CD4+ memory cells.

Each sample contributed around 10^5 TCR templates to the assay. Repertoires were generated with immunoSEQ multiplex PCR, while TCRdb's copy carries only in-frame clones and drops some. There are about 120,000 clones in the sample; 93% occur only once, and approximately 0.17% lies in the top ten. Points on this clone: Antigen specificity is unknown.

Germline V gene sequence: CDR1 SGHTA, CDR2 FQGTGA. Trimming removed 4 bases from V and 9 bases from J, with 15 bases in between. This CDR3 is 13 amino acids long. The chain couples TRBV7-3 to TRBJ2-5; possibly TRBD1 or TRBD2 for D (7 bases each). This clonotype originated in a human donor in good health. The sample comprised non-Treg CD4+ T cells sorted from blood. CDR3 coding DNA: TGTGCCAGCAGCTCGGGCCCAGGGGGGGCCCAGTACTTC. It yields the protein CASSSGPGGAQYF.